This T cell receptor (beta chain) originates from a study of blood T cells in healthy people across ages. The amount of total RNA extracted per sample was at least 5 micrograms. CDR1 is SGHKS and CDR2 is YYEKEE in the germline V gene (reference sequence). The CDR3 totals 14 residues. Trimming stripped 3 bases from V and 7 bases from J, with 14 bases between. The second PCR ran 7 to 11 cycles with a sample-barcoded 5' primer and J-beta primers. Carrying 12 random nucleotides, a template-switch adaptor labeled each individual cDNA molecule. TCRdb ran MiXCR on the 5' RACE reads and lists one entry per CDR3 protein. The repertoire holds 1.4 million to 1.5 million distinct CDR3 sequences, with roughly 45% as singletons.

This chain uses TRBV5-5 with TRBJ2-1, with D uncertain. The sequence was obtained from a woman aged 18-29 years in good health. Sequencing was done on a sample of blood. The CDR3 DNA is TGTGCCAGCAGCTCGGCCACCCGGTCTAATGAGCAGTTCTTC. Protein sequence: CASSSATRSNEQFF.